A single sample is the source of the 11 T cell receptor beta chains below, sequenced in a study of blood T cell repertoires in COVID-19 (dated by TCRdb to 2018 to 2021). Library creation used the immunoSEQ multiplex PCR assay. TCRdb obtained this table from immuneACCESS and retained in-frame rearrangements with V and J assigned. These tables miss some clones; where compared with another copy, unresolved V genes account for less than half of the shortfall, and the remainder is unexplained. This sample holds fewer than 350,000 clones; around 84% were observed only once. Around 1.9% of the sample is in the top ten clones. The sequenced material came from PBMCs or T cells enriched from blood (not recorded which). The receptors were sampled from a woman aged 25-40 years who had been exposed to COVID-19.

The J gene is TRBJ2-1, the V gene TRBV27; TRBD1 aligns across 10 bases. V lost 3 bases, J lost 3 bases, and 2 bases stayed unmatched. Germline CDR1 MNHEY, CDR2 SMNVEV (reference sequence). The CDR3 loop spans 15 amino acids. Written as DNA, the CDR3 is TGTGCCAGCAGTTTGGACAGGGGGGTCTACAATGAGCAGTTCTTC. It codes for CASSLDRGVYNEQFF.

The V and J genes are TRBV4-2 and TRBJ2-1, with D perhaps TRBD2 (6 bases). The CDR3 totals 18 residues. The germline V and J ends were trimmed by 1 base and 8 bases, with 24 bases remaining between them. Germline V gene data show CDR1 as LGHNA and CDR2 as YNFKEQ. The CDR3 DNA reads TGTGCCAGCAGCCAAGTCGGAAGGGGACTCTCTCGGGGACATGAGCAGTTCTTC. The encoded protein is CASSQVGRGLSRGHEQFF.

The genes are TRBV6-1 and TRBJ1-4, with D hard to call. Between the trimmed V and J ends, which lost 1 base and 4 bases, there was a span of 7 bases. Germline CDR1 reads MNHNS; CDR2 reads SASEGT. The CDR3 sequence is 14 residues long. The CDR3 coding sequence is TGTGCCAGCAGTGAAGGACACTTTAATGAAAAACTGTTTTTT. Translation: CASSEGHFNEKLFF.

In regard to this clone: The same CDR3 is also encoded by other DNA sequences in this sample. The rearrangement joins TRBV19 to TRBJ1-2, with 8 bases matching TRBD1. With 6 bases clipped from V and 4 bases from J, the junction kept 4 bases outside the gene matches. The CDR3 sequence is 13 residues long. Germline V lookup: CDR1 LNHDA, CDR2 SQIVND (reference sequence). The CDR3 sequence: CASSPDRGYGYTF. The CDR3 DNA is TGTGCCAGTAGCCCTGACAGGGGCTATGGCTACACCTTC.

The chain has TRBV11-2 and TRBJ2-7; a weak D match, TRBD2 (6 bases). The CDR3 consists of 13 residues. The germline V gene encodes CDR1 SGHAT and CDR2 FQNNGV. V shed 0 bases and J shed 10 bases, with 13 bases lying between them. The CDR3 nucleotides read TGTGCCAGCAGCTTAGAAAATTCAGGGACTCAGTACTTC. Translation: CASSLENSGTQYF.

V is TRBV7-9 and J is TRBJ1-2, with no clear D. CDR3 size: 16 residues. V shed 0 bases and J shed 5 bases, with 16 bases lying between them. Germline V gives CDR1 SEHNR, CDR2 FQNEAQ (reference sequence). The CDR3 is CASSLAVVYRGYGYTF. CDR3 sequence (DNA): TGTGCCAGCAGCTTAGCGGTAGTGTATCGGGGATATGGCTACACCTTC.

The rearrangement links TRBV4-3 to TRBJ1-2, with a weak D call TRBD1 (5 bases). V lost 5 bases to trimming and J lost 0 bases, with 19 bases between them. The V gene's germline CDR1 is LGHNA and CDR2 YSLEER. This CDR3 is built from 17 residues. CDR3 amino acids: CASSAKRGGAANYGYTF. In DNA form, the CDR3 reads TGCGCCAGCAGCGCGAAACGAGGCGGGGCAGCTAACTATGGCTACACCTTC.

The V gene is TRBV30, the J gene TRBJ1-2; 8 bases fit TRBD1. Unmatched junction bases numbered 9, after V lost 3 bases and J lost 0 bases. The length of the CDR3 is 16 residues. Germline loops: CDR1 GTSNPN, CDR2 SVGIG (reference sequence). The CDR3 loop is CAWRRDRTLTNYGYTF. The CDR3 DNA reads as TGTGCCTGGAGGCGGGACAGGACCCTTACTAACTATGGCTACACCTTC.

J is TRBJ1-2 and V is TRBV28; D ambiguous. V shed 2 bases and J shed 8 bases, with 12 bases lying between them. This CDR3 region has 13 residues. Germline V gene data show CDR1 as MDHEN and CDR2 as SYDVKM. CDR3: CASSLGRRWGYTF. CDR3 DNA sequence: TGTGCCAGCAGTTTAGGGAGGCGTTGGGGCTACACCTTC.

The V gene is TRBV11-1, the J gene TRBJ2-1; maybe TRBD1 (5 bases). Germline V gives CDR1 SGHAT, CDR2 FQDESV (reference sequence). V was shortened by 3 bases and J by 2 bases, with 8 bases between the two germline ends. This CDR3 contains 14 residues. The CDR3 protein is CASSFQDTYNEQFF. In DNA, the CDR3 is TGTGCCAGCAGCTTCCAGGACACCTACAATGAGCAGTTCTTC.

The chain employs TRBV28 and TRBJ1-5, with D tentatively TRBD1 (5 bases). The length of the CDR3 is 15 residues. Germline CDR1 and CDR2: MDHEN and SYDVKM. Trimming pared 6 bases from V and 6 bases from J, leaving 18 bases between. The DNA for the CDR3 is TGTGCCAGCAGACTCAGTCCTGGGGGAGGTCAGCCCCAGCATTTT. Its translation is CASRLSPGGGQPQHF.